Presented here are 10 T cell receptor beta chains from one specimen sequenced in a study of T cells in localized non-small cell lung cancer. Repertoires were generated with immunoSEQ multiplex PCR, while TCRdb's copy carries only in-frame clones and drops some. The table lists roughly 7,000 clones, 20% to 25% of them singletons. Sequencing was performed on lung tumor tissue, taken before any cancer treatment. The source of these receptors is a man aged 35 to 69 with stage III squamous cell lung carcinoma.

The J gene is TRBJ2-5, the V gene TRBV19; 9 nucleotides align to TRBD1. The CDR3 sequence is 15 residues long. Germline CDR1 LNHDA, CDR2 SQIVND (reference sequence). V was pared by 5 bases and J by 9 bases, with 13 bases of the junction left unmatched. The CDR3 coding sequence is TGTGCCAGTAGTCAAGGACAGGGGTCCCCCGGGGCCCAGTACTTC. It specifies CASSQGQGSPGAQYF.

This clone has only a few counts. The chain is built from TRBV9 and TRBJ2-6; maybe TRBD1 (6 bases). With 0 bases removed from V and 3 bases from J, the gap between germline ends came to 13 bases. This CDR3 has 17 residues. From germline, CDR1 is SGDLS and CDR2 YYNGEE. The CDR3 bases are TGTGCCAGCAGCGTAGGGACAGTTCTATTTGGGGCCAACGTCCTGACTTTC. Its protein product is CASSVGTVLFGANVLTF. Filled out from reference TRBV9 and TRBJ2-6, the complete variable domain reads DSGVTQTPKHLITATGQRVTLRCSPRSGDLSVYWYQQSLDQGLQFLIQYYNGEERAKGNILERFSAQQFPDLHSELNLSSLELGDSALYFCASSVGTVLFGANVLTFGAGSRLTVL.

This clone was observed a few times. The rearrangement joins TRBV11-3 to TRBJ2-7, with no clear D. The CDR3 is made up of 15 amino acids. Trimming removed 2 bases from V and 0 bases from J, with 11 bases in between. The V gene's germline CDR1 is SGHNT and CDR2 YENEEA. CDR3 in amino acids: CASSLRYQSSYEQYF. The DNA of the CDR3 is TGTGCCAGCAGCTTAAGGTACCAGAGCTCCTACGAGCAGTACTTC. Together with reference TRBV11-3 and TRBJ2-7, the CDR3 gives the full variable domain: EAGVVQSPRYKIIEKKQPVAFWCNPISGHNTLYWYLQNLGQGPELLIRYENEEAVDDSQLPKDRFSAERLKGVDSTLKIQPAELGDSAVYLCASSLRYQSSYEQYFGPGTRLTVT.

CDR3 sequence reads: CASSLDGGLALYEQYF. The CDR3 bases are TGCGCCAGCAGCTTGGATGGGGGGCTAGCTCTCTACGAGCAGTACTTC. V is TRBV5-1 and J is TRBJ2-7, with D tentatively TRBD1 or TRBD2 (6 bases each). Per germline, CDR1 SGHRS and CDR2 YFSETQ. CDR3 length equals 16 residues. V lost 0 bases and J lost 3, with 16 bases in between. Drawing the rest from reference TRBV5-1 and TRBJ2-7, the complete variable domain is KAGVTQTPRYLIKTRGQQVTLSCSPISGHRSVSWYQQTPGQGLQFLFEYFSETQRNKGNFPGRFSGRQFSNSRSEMNVSTLELGDSALYLCASSLDGGLALYEQYFGPGTRLTVT.

The chain carries TRBV29-1 and TRBJ2-3; no clear D. This CDR3 is 12 amino acids long. The germline CDR1 and CDR2 sequences are SQVTM and ANQGSEA. V lost 5 bases and J 6 bases, leaving 12 bases between the germline ends. Here the CDR3 reads CSVIPGQDTQYF. CDR3 coding DNA: TGCAGCGTTATCCCGGGTCAGGATACGCAGTATTTT.

This clone was detected only a few times. The DNA of the CDR3 is TGCGCCAGCAGCTTGGGCATGGGGGGAAACACTGAAGCTTTCTTT. It is translated as CASSLGMGGNTEAFF. The chain uses TRBV5-1 and TRBJ1-1; D possibly corresponds to TRBD1 (5 bases). CDR3 length: 15 residues. CDR1 and CDR2 from the germline V gene are SGHRS and YFSETQ. Trimming took 0 bases from V and 2 from J, leaving 11 bases between them.

In this sample, this clone turned up a few times. The CDR3 sequence: CASSLPSSYEQYF. The CDR3 region has the DNA TGTGCCAGCAGTTTGCCCAGCTCCTACGAGCAGTACTTC. The chain carries TRBV28 and TRBJ2-7; D remains unclear. The germline gives CDR1 MDHEN, CDR2 SYDVKM. Trimming removed 3 bases from V and 0 bases from J, with 6 bases in between. The CDR3 covers 13 residues. The full variable domain, its missing parts supplied by reference TRBV28 and TRBJ2-7, is DVKVTQSSRYLVKRTGEKVFLECVQDMDHENMFWYRQDPGLGLRLIYFSYDVKMKEKGDIPEGYSVSREKKERFSLILESASTNQTSMYLCASSLPSSYEQYFGPGTRLTVT.

This clone counts as medium-sized (0.01 to 0.1%). The chain combines TRBV9 with TRBJ1-3; 7 nucleotides match TRBD1. CDR3 length: 15 residues. CDR1 is SGDLS and CDR2 is YYNGEE in the germline V gene. The V and J ends lost 2 bases and 2 bases, in that order; junction bases with no gene match: 4. The CDR3 loop reads CASSVGQGAGNTIYF. For the CDR3, the DNA is TGTGCCAGCAGCGTGGGGCAGGGGGCTGGAAACACCATATATTTT.

This chain connects TRBV5-1 to TRBJ1-1; 7 bases fit TRBD1. The germline gives CDR1 SGHRS, CDR2 YFSETQ. V lost 2 bases to trimming and J lost 5 bases; unmatched junction nucleotides: 15. This CDR3 spans 17 amino acids. The DNA for the CDR3 is TGCGCCAGCAGCTTTGCCAGAGACAGGGCTCGTCGTACTGAAGCTTTCTTT. This translates into CASSFARDRARRTEAFF. The whole variable domain, remainder taken from reference TRBV5-1 and TRBJ1-1, is KAGVTQTPRYLIKTRGQQVTLSCSPISGHRSVSWYQQTPGQGLQFLFEYFSETQRNKGNFPGRFSGRQFSNSRSEMNVSTLELGDSALYLCASSFARDRARRTEAFFGQGTRLTVV.

The chain combines TRBV6-8 with TRBJ1-4; D unclear. V lost 0 bases and J lost 3, with 8 bases in between. Germline assignment: CDR1 MNHGY and CDR2 SAAAGT. The CDR3 has 15 amino acids. CDR3 protein: CASSYSGNPNEKLFF. The CDR3 coding sequence is TGTGCCAGCAGTTACTCAGGGAATCCTAATGAAAAACTGTTTTTT.